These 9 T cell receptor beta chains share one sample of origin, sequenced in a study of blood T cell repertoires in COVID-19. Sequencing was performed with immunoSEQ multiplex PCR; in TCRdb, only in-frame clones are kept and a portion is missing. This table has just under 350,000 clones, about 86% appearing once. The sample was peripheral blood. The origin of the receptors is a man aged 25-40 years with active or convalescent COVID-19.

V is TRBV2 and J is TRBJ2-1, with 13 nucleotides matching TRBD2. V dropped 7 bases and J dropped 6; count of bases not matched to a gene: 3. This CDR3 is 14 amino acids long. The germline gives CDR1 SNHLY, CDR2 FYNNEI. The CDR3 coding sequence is TGTGCCAGCAAAAGGACTAGCGGGGGCAATGAGCAGTTCTTC. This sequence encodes CASKRTSGGNEQFF.

CDR3: CASSFPGTGGWDTGELFF. CDR3 bases: TGTGCCAGCAGCTTCCCCGGGACAGGGGGCTGGGACACCGGGGAGCTGTTTTTT. The chain carries TRBV11-2 and TRBJ2-2; 12 bases are shared with TRBD1. The germline V gene has CDR1 SGHAT and CDR2 FQNNGV. The V segment lost 3 bases and the J segment 3 bases; nucleotides outside the gene matches: 8. The CDR3 totals 18 residues.

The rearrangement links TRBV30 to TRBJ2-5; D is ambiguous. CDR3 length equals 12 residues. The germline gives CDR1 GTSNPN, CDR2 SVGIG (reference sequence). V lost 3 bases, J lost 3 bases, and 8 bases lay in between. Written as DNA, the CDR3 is TGTGCCTGGAGCCCCCGGGAAGAGACCCAGTACTTC. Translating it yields CAWSPREETQYF.

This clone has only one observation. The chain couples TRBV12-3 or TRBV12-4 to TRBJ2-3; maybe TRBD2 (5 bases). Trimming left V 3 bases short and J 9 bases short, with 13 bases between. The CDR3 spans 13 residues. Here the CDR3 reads CASSFSEVGTQYF. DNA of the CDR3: TGTGCCAGCAGTTTTAGCGAGGTCGGGACGCAGTATTTT.

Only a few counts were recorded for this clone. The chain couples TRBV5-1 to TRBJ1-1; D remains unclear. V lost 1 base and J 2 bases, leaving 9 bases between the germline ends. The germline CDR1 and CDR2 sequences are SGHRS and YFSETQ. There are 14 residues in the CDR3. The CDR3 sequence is CASSLSQRNTEAFF. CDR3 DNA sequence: TGCGCCAGCAGCTTGAGTCAGCGAAACACTGAAGCTTTCTTT. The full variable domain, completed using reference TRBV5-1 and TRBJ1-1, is KAGVTQTPRYLIKTRGQQVTLSCSPISGHRSVSWYQQTPGQGLQFLFEYFSETQRNKGNFPGRFSGRQFSNSRSEMNVSTLELGDSALYLCASSLSQRNTEAFFGQGTRLTVV.

For the CDR3, the DNA is TGTGCCTGGAGGTTTGGGGGGGGAAACACCATATATTTT. This encodes CAWRFGGGNTIYF. The V gene is TRBV30, the J gene TRBJ1-3; perhaps TRBD1 as D (5 bases). Germline loops: CDR1 GTSNPN, CDR2 SVGIG (reference sequence). Trimming stripped 3 bases from V and 4 bases from J, with 10 bases between. CDR3 length: 13 residues.

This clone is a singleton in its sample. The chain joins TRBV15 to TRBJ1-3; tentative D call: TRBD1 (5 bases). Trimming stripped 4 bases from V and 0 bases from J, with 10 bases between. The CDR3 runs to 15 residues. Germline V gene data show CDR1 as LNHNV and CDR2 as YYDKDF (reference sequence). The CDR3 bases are TGTGCCACCAGCACCTCAGGGTACTCTGGAAACACCATATATTTT. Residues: CATSTSGYSGNTIYF.

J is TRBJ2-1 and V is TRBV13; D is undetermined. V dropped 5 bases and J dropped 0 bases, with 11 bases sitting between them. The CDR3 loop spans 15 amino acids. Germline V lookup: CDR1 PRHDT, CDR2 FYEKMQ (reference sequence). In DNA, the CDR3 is TGTGCCAGCAGCGTAAGACCTAGCTCCTACAATGAGCAGTTCTTC. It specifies CASSVRPSSYNEQFF.

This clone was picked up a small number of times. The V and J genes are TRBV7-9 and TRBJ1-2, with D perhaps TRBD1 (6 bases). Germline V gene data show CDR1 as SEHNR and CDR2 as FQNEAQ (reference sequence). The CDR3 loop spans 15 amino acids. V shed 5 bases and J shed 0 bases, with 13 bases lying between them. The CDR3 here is CASSPADRSNYGYTF. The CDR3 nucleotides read TGTGCCAGCAGCCCTGCGGACAGATCTAACTATGGCTACACCTTC.